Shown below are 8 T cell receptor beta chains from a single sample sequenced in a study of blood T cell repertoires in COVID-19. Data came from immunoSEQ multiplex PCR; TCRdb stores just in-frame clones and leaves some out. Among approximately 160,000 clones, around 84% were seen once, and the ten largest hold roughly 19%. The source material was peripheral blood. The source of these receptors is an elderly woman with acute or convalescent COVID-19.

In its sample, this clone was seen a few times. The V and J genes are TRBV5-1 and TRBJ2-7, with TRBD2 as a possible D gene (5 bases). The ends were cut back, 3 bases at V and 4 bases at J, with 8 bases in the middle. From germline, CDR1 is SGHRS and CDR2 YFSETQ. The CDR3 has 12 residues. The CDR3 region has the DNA TGCGCCAGCAGCTCCGGGAAATACGAGCAGTACTTC. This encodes CASSSGKYEQYF.

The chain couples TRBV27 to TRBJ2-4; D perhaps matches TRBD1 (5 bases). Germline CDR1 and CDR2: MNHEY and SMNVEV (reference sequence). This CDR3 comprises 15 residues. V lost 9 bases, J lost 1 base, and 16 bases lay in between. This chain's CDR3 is CASNSDSPAKNIQYF. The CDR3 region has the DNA TGTGCCAGTAACTCAGACAGTCCCGCCAAAAACATTCAGTACTTC.

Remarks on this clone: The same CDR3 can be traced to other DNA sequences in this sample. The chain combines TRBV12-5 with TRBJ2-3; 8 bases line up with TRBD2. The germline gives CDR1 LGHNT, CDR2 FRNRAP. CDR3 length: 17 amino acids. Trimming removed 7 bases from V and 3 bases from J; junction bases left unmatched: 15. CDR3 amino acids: CASASGGRGGATDTQYF. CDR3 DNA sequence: TGTGCTAGTGCCAGCGGGGGAAGGGGGGGTGCGACAGATACGCAGTATTTT.

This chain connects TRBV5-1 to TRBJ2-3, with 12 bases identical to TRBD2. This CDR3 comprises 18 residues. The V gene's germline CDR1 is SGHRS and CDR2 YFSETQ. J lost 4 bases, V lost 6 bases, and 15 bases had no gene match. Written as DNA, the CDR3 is TGCGCCAGCACCGACTCCCCGCTAGCGGGGGGGCTGGCAGATACGCAGTATTTT. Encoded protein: CASTDSPLAGGLADTQYF.

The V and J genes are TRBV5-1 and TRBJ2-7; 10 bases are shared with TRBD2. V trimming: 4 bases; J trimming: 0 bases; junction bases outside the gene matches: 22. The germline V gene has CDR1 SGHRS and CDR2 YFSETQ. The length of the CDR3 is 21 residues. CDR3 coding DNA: TGCGCCAGCAGCCACGGGACAGGAGTCCTAAGCGGGAGGGGCCTCTCCTACGAGCAGTACTTC. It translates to CASSHGTGVLSGRGLSYEQYF.

The CDR3 region has the DNA TGTGCCAGCAGCGTAGCTACAGGGGCGAACACTGAAGCTTTCTTT. Protein product: CASSVATGANTEAFF. The chain has TRBV9 and TRBJ1-1, with TRBD1 matching 7 bases. In germline, CDR1 is SGDLS, CDR2 YYNGEE. CDR3 length: 15 amino acids. The V segment lost 0 bases and the J segment 1 base; nucleotides outside the gene matches: 3. Supplemented by reference TRBV9 and TRBJ1-1, the full variable domain reads DSGVTQTPKHLITATGQRVTLRCSPRSGDLSVYWYQQSLDQGLQFLIQYYNGEERAKGNILERFSAQQFPDLHSELNLSSLELGDSALYFCASSVATGANTEAFFGQGTRLTVV.

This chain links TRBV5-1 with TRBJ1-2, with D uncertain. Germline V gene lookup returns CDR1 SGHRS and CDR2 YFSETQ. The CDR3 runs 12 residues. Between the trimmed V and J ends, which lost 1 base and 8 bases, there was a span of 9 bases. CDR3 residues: CASSLIGEGYTF. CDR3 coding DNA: TGCGCCAGCAGCTTGATCGGTGAGGGCTACACCTTC.

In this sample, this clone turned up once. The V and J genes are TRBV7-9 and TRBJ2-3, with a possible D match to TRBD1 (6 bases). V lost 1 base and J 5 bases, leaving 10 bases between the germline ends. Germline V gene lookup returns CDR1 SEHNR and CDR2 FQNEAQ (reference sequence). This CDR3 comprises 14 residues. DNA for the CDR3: TGTGCCAGCAGCTTAGGGGGGCCGGGAGATACGCAGTATTTT. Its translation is CASSLGGPGDTQYF.